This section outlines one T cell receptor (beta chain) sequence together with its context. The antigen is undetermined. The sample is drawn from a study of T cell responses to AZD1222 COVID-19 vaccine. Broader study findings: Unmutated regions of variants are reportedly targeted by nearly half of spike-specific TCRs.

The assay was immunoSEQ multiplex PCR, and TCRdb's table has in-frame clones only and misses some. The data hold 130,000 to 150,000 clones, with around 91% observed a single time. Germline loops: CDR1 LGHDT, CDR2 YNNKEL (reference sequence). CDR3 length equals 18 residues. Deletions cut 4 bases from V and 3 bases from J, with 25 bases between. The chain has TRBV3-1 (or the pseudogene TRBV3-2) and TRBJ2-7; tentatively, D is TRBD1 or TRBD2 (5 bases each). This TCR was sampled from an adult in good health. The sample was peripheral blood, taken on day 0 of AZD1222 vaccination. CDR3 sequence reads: CASSPRWTMGTSVYEQYF. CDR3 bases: TGTGCCAGCAGCCCAAGATGGACAATGGGGACCTCCGTCTACGAGCAGTACTTC.